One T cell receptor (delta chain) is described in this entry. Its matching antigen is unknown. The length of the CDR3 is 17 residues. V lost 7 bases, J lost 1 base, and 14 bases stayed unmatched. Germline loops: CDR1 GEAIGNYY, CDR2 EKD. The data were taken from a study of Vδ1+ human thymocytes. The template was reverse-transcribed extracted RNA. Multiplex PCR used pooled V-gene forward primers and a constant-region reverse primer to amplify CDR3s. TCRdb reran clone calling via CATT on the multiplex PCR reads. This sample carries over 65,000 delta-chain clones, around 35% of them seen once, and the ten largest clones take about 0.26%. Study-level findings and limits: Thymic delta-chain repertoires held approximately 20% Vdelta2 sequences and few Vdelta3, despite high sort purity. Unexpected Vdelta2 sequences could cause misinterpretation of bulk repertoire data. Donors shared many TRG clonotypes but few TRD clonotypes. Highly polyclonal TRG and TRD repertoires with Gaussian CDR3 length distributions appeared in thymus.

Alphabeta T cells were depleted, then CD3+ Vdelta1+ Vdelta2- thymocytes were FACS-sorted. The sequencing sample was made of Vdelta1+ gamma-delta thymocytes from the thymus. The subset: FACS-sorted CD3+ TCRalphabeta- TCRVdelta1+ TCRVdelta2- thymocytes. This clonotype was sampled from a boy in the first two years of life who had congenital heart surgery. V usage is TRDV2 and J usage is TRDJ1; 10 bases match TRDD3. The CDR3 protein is CACDVRYWGIFTDKLIF. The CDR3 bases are TGTGCCTGCGATGTGAGGTACTGGGGGATCTTCACCGATAAACTCATCTTT.